These T cell receptor beta chains were read from a single sample in a study of kidney transplant recipient with SARS-CoV-2 infection. TCRdb processed the reads anew with MiXCR; each CDR3 protein has one entry. The table lists approximately 240,000 distinct CDR3 sequences, 25% to 35% of them singletons, with under 7.5% in the top ten. This material consisted of a blood sample, taken at baseline and between days 110 and 120 from a kidney transplant recipient. All receptors derive from a male patient in his thirties who had COVID-19 and was a kidney transplant recipient. Some of the T cells might come from the graft donor. CDR3s include the opening cysteine and the closing phenylalanine or tryptophan. Fields, in order: clone size, J gene, V gene, D gene, CDR3 protein, CDR3 DNA. The D gene is left open where the match is weak. A clone size is listed for some rows: how often the clone was seen (once, few, many), or a class if it is expanded.

size: few
J: TRBJ1-2
V: TRBV7-6
D: -
CDR3: CASSSPRESRKTYGYTF
DNA: TGTGCCAGCAGCAGTCCACGTGAATCTCGAAAGACCTATGGCTACACCTTC

size: many
J: TRBJ2-7
V: TRBV7-8
D: TRBD1
CDR3: CASSSDRGTYEQYF
DNA: TGTGCCAGCAGCAGCGACAGGGGGACCTACGAGCAGTACTTC

size: many
J: TRBJ2-7
V: TRBV7-6
D: TRBD1
CDR3: CASRIGPGTDQYEQYF
DNA: TGTGCCAGCAGGATAGGCCCCGGGACAGACCAGTACGAGCAGTACTTC

size: many
J: TRBJ1-5
V: TRBV18
D: -
CDR3: CASSPAGPPNQPQHF
DNA: TGTGCCAGCTCACCAGCAGGGCCGCCCAATCAGCCCCAGCATTTT

size: many
J: TRBJ2-2
V: TRBV5-1
D: -
CDR3: CASSFISTGELFF
DNA: TGCGCCAGCAGCTTTATTAGCACCGGGGAGCTGTTTTTT

size: many
J: TRBJ2-7
V: TRBV6-5
D: TRBD1
CDR3: CASSTGTGTYEQYF
DNA: TGTGCCAGCAGTACCGGGACAGGGACCTACGAGCAGTACTTC

size: -
J: TRBJ1-2
V: TRBV7-6
D: -
CDR3: CGSSMGCESRKTYGYTF
DNA: TGTGGCAGCAGCATGGGGTGTGAATCTCGAAAGACCTATGGCTACACCTTC

size: many
J: TRBJ1-1
V: TRBV24-1
D: -
CDR3: CATSVNGVEAFF
DNA: TGTGCCACCAGTGTCAATGGGGTTGAAGCTTTCTTT

size: few
J: TRBJ1-2
V: TRBV16
D: -
CDR3: CASSVLAVVRKTYGYTF
DNA: TGTGCCAGCAGCGTCCTCGCGGTCGTTAGAAAGACCTATGGCTACACCTTC

size: -
J: TRBJ2-3
V: TRBV9
D: TRBD1
CDR3: CASSETGTGNTDTQYF
DNA: TGTGCCAGCAGCGAGACCGGGACAGGGAACACAGATACGCAGTATTTT

size: many
J: TRBJ2-7
V: TRBV30
D: -
CDR3: CAWSRMAVLGEQYF
DNA: TGTGCCTGGAGCCGGATGGCGGTGTTAGGGGAGCAGTACTTC

size: many
J: TRBJ2-7
V: TRBV6-1
D: TRBD1
CDR3: CASSEPGQGAGEQYF
DNA: TGTGCCAGCAGTGAGCCGGGACAGGGGGCCGGCGAGCAGTACTTC

size: medium-sized
J: TRBJ2-7
V: TRBV3-2
D: -
CDR3: CASSQGSGGGKQYF
DNA: TGTGCCAGCAGCCAAGGGAGCGGGGGCGGAAAGCAGTACTTC

size: many
J: TRBJ2-3
V: TRBV2
D: -
CDR3: CASSFGVISGAQTDTQYF
DNA: TGTGCCAGCAGTTTCGGGGTAATTTCGGGGGCCCAAACAGATACGCAGTATTTT

size: many
J: TRBJ2-1
V: TRBV15
D: TRBD2
CDR3: CATSRALAVGGEQFF
DNA: TGTGCCACCAGCAGAGCTCTAGCGGTAGGTGGTGAGCAGTTCTTC

size: many
J: TRBJ1-2
V: TRBV4-2
D: TRBD1
CDR3: CASSPPATGSNGYTF
DNA: TGTGCCAGCAGCCCCCCAGCGACAGGGTCCAATGGCTACACCTTC

size: many
J: TRBJ2-5
V: TRBV21-1
D: -
CDR3: CASRVILSYTFSETQYF
DNA: TGTGCCAGCAGGGTGATACTTAGCTACACTTTCTCTGAGACCCAGTACTTC

size: -
J: TRBJ2-1
V: TRBV12-3/TRBV12-4
D: TRBD2
CDR3: CASRSSGFYNEQFF
DNA: TGTGCCAGCAGATCTAGCGGCTTCTACAATGAGCAGTTCTTC

size: many
J: TRBJ1-2
V: TRBV7-2
D: -
CDR3: CASSLQGQTGLGYTF
DNA: TGTGCCAGCAGCTTACAGGGGCAGACCGGCCTAGGCTACACCTTC

size: many
J: TRBJ1-2
V: TRBV6-1
D: -
CDR3: CASSHITSMRKTYGYTF
DNA: TGTGCCAGCAGTCATATTACCTCTATGCGAAAGACCTATGGCTACACCTTC

size: many
J: TRBJ1-2
V: TRBV24-1
D: -
CDR3: CATSKNRSTRKTYGYTF
DNA: TGTGCCACCAGTAAGAACCGTAGTACCAGAAAGACCTATGGCTACACCTTC

size: many
J: TRBJ2-3
V: TRBV11-3
D: -
CDR3: CASSLDGGSTDTQYF
DNA: TGTGCCAGCAGCTTAGATGGGGGTAGCACAGATACGCAGTATTTT

size: many
J: TRBJ2-7
V: TRBV13
D: -
CDR3: CASRGAPTYEQYF
DNA: TGTGCCAGCAGAGGGGCCCCTACCTACGAGCAGTACTTC

size: many
J: TRBJ2-7
V: TRBV9
D: -
CDR3: CASSAPGRGYEQYF
DNA: TGTGCCAGCAGCGCACCCGGACGGGGCTACGAGCAGTACTTC

size: -
J: TRBJ2-7
V: TRBV7-9
D: TRBD1
CDR3: CASSLAFSGQPYEQYF
DNA: TGTGCCAGCAGCTTAGCGTTCTCGGGACAGCCTTACGAGCAGTACTTC

size: -
J: TRBJ2-1
V: TRBV30
D: -
CDR3: CASEVQFKRFSYNEQFF
DNA: TGTGCCTCGGAAGTACAGTTTAAAAGGTTTTCCTACAATGAGCAGTTCTTC

size: few
J: TRBJ2-5
V: TRBV28
D: TRBD2
CDR3: CAIQEPSGREETQYF
DNA: TGTGCCATCCAAGAGCCTAGCGGGAGAGAAGAGACCCAGTACTTC

size: many
J: TRBJ1-4
V: TRBV5-6
D: -
CDR3: CASSRGDEKLFF
DNA: TGTGCCAGCAGCCGGGGGGATGAAAAACTGTTTTTT

size: many
J: TRBJ1-6
V: TRBV5-1
D: -
CDR3: CASSLERPSSYNSPLHF
DNA: TGCGCCAGCAGCTTGGAGCGGCCTTCCAGCTATAATTCACCCCTCCACTTT

size: -
J: TRBJ2-5
V: TRBV9
D: TRBD1
CDR3: CASSPGTGAIQETQYF
DNA: TGTGCCAGCAGCCCAGGGACAGGGGCTATACAAGAGACCCAGTACTTC

size: many
J: TRBJ1-1
V: TRBV6-5
D: -
CDR3: CASSYSSWLQGRGTEAFF
DNA: TGTGCCAGCAGTTACAGCTCCTGGCTACAAGGGCGGGGCACTGAAGCTTTCTTT

size: many
J: TRBJ1-1
V: TRBV5-6
D: -
CDR3: CASSSDGPNTEAFF
DNA: TGTGCCAGCAGTTCGGACGGGCCGAACACTGAAGCTTTCTTT

size: many
J: TRBJ2-7
V: TRBV7-9
D: TRBD2
CDR3: CASSLGGGRKYF
DNA: TGTGCCAGCAGCTTAGGGGGGGGAAGAAAGTACTTC

size: many
J: TRBJ2-5
V: TRBV12-3/TRBV12-4
D: -
CDR3: CASSRSTDLQETQYF
DNA: TGTGCCAGCAGTCGATCGACAGATCTCCAAGAGACCCAGTACTTC

size: many
J: TRBJ2-1
V: TRBV7-9
D: -
CDR3: CASSGMDGPSSYNEQFF
DNA: TGTGCCAGCAGCGGGATGGACGGGCCCAGCTCCTACAATGAGCAGTTCTTC

size: many
J: TRBJ1-5
V: TRBV5-6
D: TRBD1
CDR3: CASSSGGGGEPQHF
DNA: TGTGCCAGCAGCTCAGGGGGCGGCGGTGAGCCCCAGCATTTT

size: -
J: TRBJ2-1
V: TRBV20-1
D: -
CDR3: CSATGSAGSRDEQFF
DNA: TGCAGTGCTACGGGAAGCGCCGGATCCCGCGATGAGCAGTTCTTC

size: many
J: TRBJ1-2
V: TRBV6-5
D: TRBD1
CDR3: CASSYGTGGARGYTF
DNA: TGTGCCAGCAGTTACGGGACAGGGGGCGCGCGGGGCTACACCTTC

size: -
J: TRBJ2-1
V: TRBV9
D: -
CDR3: CASSVDPRGWDNEQFF
DNA: TGTGCCAGCAGCGTAGACCCGCGTGGGTGGGACAATGAGCAGTTCTTC

size: many
J: TRBJ2-7
V: TRBV7-9
D: -
CDR3: CASSTQGHSGEQYF
DNA: TGTGCCAGCAGCACTCAGGGCCATTCGGGCGAGCAGTACTTC

size: few
J: TRBJ1-4
V: TRBV11-2
D: -
CDR3: CASSQRVEEKLFF
DNA: TGTGCCAGCAGCCAGCGGGTAGAAGAAAAACTGTTTTTT

size: many
J: TRBJ1-4
V: TRBV25-1
D: -
CDR3: CASSYGGALEKLFF
DNA: TGTGCCAGCAGCTACGGCGGGGCGCTTGAAAAACTGTTTTTT

size: few
J: TRBJ2-2
V: TRBV3-1
D: -
CDR3: CASSFELPISGLTGELFF
DNA: TGTGCCAGCAGCTTCGAACTTCCCATTTCAGGCTTGACCGGGGAGCTGTTTTTT

size: many
J: TRBJ1-2
V: TRBV2
D: -
CDR3: CASRPDSLRGGYTF
DNA: TGTGCCAGCAGGCCGGACAGCCTAAGGGGTGGCTACACCTTC

size: few
J: TRBJ2-5
V: TRBV19
D: TRBD1
CDR3: CASSIGAGGPTTQYF
DNA: TGTGCCAGTAGTATAGGGGCAGGGGGCCCAACAACCCAGTACTTC

size: many
J: TRBJ2-3
V: TRBV13
D: TRBD2
CDR3: CASSLGTSGGSSTDTQYF
DNA: TGTGCCAGCAGCCTCGGGACTAGCGGGGGGAGTAGCACAGATACGCAGTATTTT

size: many
J: TRBJ2-7
V: TRBV9
D: TRBD1
CDR3: CASSVAGQGDPYEQYF
DNA: TGTGCCAGCAGCGTAGCAGGACAGGGGGATCCCTACGAGCAGTACTTC

size: -
J: TRBJ2-7
V: TRBV3-2
D: -
CDR3: CASSREAEQYF
DNA: TGTGCCAGCAGCCGGGAGGCCGAGCAGTACTTC

size: -
J: TRBJ2-5
V: TRBV5-6
D: -
CDR3: CASSWARGTQYF
DNA: TGTGCCAGCAGCTGGGCGCGAGGGACCCAGTACTTC

size: -
J: TRBJ2-3
V: TRBV5-1
D: TRBD2
CDR3: CASSLGGPLAGGADTQYF
DNA: TGCGCCAGCAGCTTGGGCGGTCCTCTAGCGGGAGGGGCAGATACGCAGTATTTT

size: many
J: TRBJ1-3
V: TRBV12-3/TRBV12-4
D: -
CDR3: CASSLGGLRNTIYF
DNA: TGTGCCAGCAGTTTAGGAGGCCTTAGGAACACCATATATTTT

size: few
J: TRBJ2-3
V: TRBV5-1
D: -
CDR3: CASSLPTAFTDTQYF
DNA: TGCGCCAGCAGCTTGCCCACGGCGTTCACAGATACGCAGTATTTT

size: many
J: TRBJ1-2
V: TRBV25-1
D: -
CDR3: CASSLQVELGKTYGYTF
DNA: TGTGCCAGCAGTTTACAAGTAGAACTGGGAAAGACCTATGGCTACACCTTC

size: many
J: TRBJ1-2
V: TRBV5-4
D: TRBD1
CDR3: CASSPDRGRVYGYTF
DNA: TGTGCCAGCAGCCCGGACAGGGGGCGAGTGTATGGCTACACCTTC

size: -
J: TRBJ2-7
V: TRBV11-2
D: TRBD2
CDR3: CASSFGTSGPYEQYF
DNA: TGTGCCAGCAGCTTCGGGACTAGCGGTCCCTACGAGCAGTACTTC

size: many
J: TRBJ2-5
V: TRBV29-1
D: -
CDR3: CSVESPQETQYF
DNA: TGCAGCGTTGAGTCCCCTCAAGAGACCCAGTACTTC

size: many
J: TRBJ2-7
V: TRBV19
D: -
CDR3: CASSTSRTVSYEQYF
DNA: TGTGCCAGTAGTACAAGTCGGACGGTCTCCTACGAGCAGTACTTC